The 29 T cell receptor beta chains given below trace back to one sample, sequenced in a study of cytomegalovirus exposure and HLA in healthy donors. PCR primers comprised 60 Vbeta and 13 Jbeta primers. The protocol was immunoSEQ multiplex PCR, while the TCRdb copy is restricted to in-frame clones and leaves out a portion. This sample has roughly 120,000 clones, with 7% to 9.5% found just once. The sequenced sample was PBMCs. The receptors stem from a woman aged 40 to 49 in good health and CMV-seropositive.

This clone was picked up a small number of times. V gene TRBV6-1 combines with J gene TRBJ2-7, with D possibly TRBD1 on 6 matching bases. V was trimmed by 3 bases and J by 3 bases, leaving 18 bases between them. This CDR3 is 16 amino acids long. The germline gives CDR1 MNHNS, CDR2 SASEGT. In DNA form, the CDR3 reads TGTGCCAGCAGTGAGGAGTGGGGGACACCCTTCTACGAGCAGTACTTC. It yields the protein CASSEEWGTPFYEQYF.

This clone was picked up many times. The chain combines TRBV6-1 with TRBJ1-3; no firm D call. Per germline, CDR1 MNHNS and CDR2 SASEGT. V was pared by 3 bases and J by 6 bases, with 12 bases between. The CDR3 runs 14 residues. CDR3 DNA sequence: TGTGCCAGCAGTGAGAGTTGGGGAGCAAACACCATATATTTT. The encoded protein is CASSESWGANTIYF.

This clone was seen a handful of times. The chain combines TRBV6-6 with TRBJ1-4; D might be TRBD1 (5 bases). Trimming cost V 0 bases and J 7 bases, with 15 bases left between them. The CDR3 has 16 residues. Germline assignment: CDR1 MNHNY and CDR2 SVGAGI (reference sequence). CDR3 sequence reads: CASSYSNWAGGEKLFF. The CDR3 DNA is TGTGCCAGCAGTTACTCGAATTGGGCGGGGGGTGAAAAACTGTTTTTT.

This clone was picked up a small number of times. This chain uses TRBV5-1 with TRBJ2-5; 7 bases align to TRBD2. The trim removed 0 bases at V and 4 bases at J, leaving 6 bases unmatched. This CDR3 has 15 amino acids. CDR1 SGHRS and CDR2 YFSETQ come from the germline V gene. This CDR3 reads CASSLVEGGGETQYF. The CDR3 bases are TGCGCCAGCAGCTTGGTCGAGGGCGGGGGAGAGACCCAGTACTTC.

This clone has just a few counts. The chain employs TRBV27 and TRBJ1-1; TRBD1 might be the D (5 bases). The CDR3 is 14 amino acids. Trimming stripped 6 bases from V and 0 bases from J, with 11 bases between. The V gene's germline CDR1 is MNHEY and CDR2 SMNVEV (reference sequence). In DNA, the CDR3 is TGTGCCAGCAGAACGACAGATATGAACACTGAAGCTTTCTTT. The encoded protein is CASRTTDMNTEAFF.

The table lists this clone with a few counts. The chain is built from TRBV5-1 and TRBJ1-1; 9 bases are shared with TRBD1. This CDR3 has 15 residues. With 2 bases clipped from V and 4 bases from J, the junction kept 6 bases outside the gene matches. Looked up from germline, CDR1 is SGHRS and CDR2 is YFSETQ. Here the CDR3 DNA reads TGCGCCAGCAGCTTCCGGACAGGGGATTTCACTGAAGCTTTCTTT. It specifies CASSFRTGDFTEAFF.

The chain has TRBV5-1 and TRBJ1-2, with 10 bases aligning to TRBD1. V shed 1 base and J 5 bases; nucleotides not matched to a gene: 2. The germline CDR1 and CDR2 sequences are SGHRS and YFSETQ. This CDR3 spans 14 amino acids. CDR3 in amino acids: CASSLRGQGYGYTF. The CDR3 bases are TGCGCCAGCAGCTTGAGGGGACAGGGGTATGGCTACACCTTC.

The V call is TRBV6-1, the J call TRBJ2-7; 7 nucleotides align to TRBD2. V dropped 4 bases and J dropped 3; count of bases not matched to a gene: 15. Per the germline V gene, CDR1 is MNHNS and CDR2 is SASEGT. This CDR3 spans 17 amino acids. The CDR3 here is CASSGQRGRAIRYEQYF. The CDR3 DNA reads TGTGCCAGCAGTGGGCAAAGAGGGAGGGCAATTCGCTACGAGCAGTACTTC.

The rearrangement uses TRBV7-8 and TRBJ2-2; D perhaps matches TRBD2 (5 bases). V was pared by 6 bases and J by 0 bases, with 8 bases between. The CDR3 spans 14 residues. Germline V gene lookup returns CDR1 SGHVS and CDR2 FQNEAQ. The CDR3 loop is CASRDSANTGELFF. In nucleotides, the CDR3 is TGTGCCAGCAGGGACTCAGCGAACACCGGGGAGCTGTTTTTT.

This chain uses TRBV7-3 with TRBJ2-5, with 7 bases fitting TRBD1. The V gene's germline CDR1 is SGHTA and CDR2 FQGTGA. There are 14 residues in the CDR3. J gave up 5 bases and V 6 bases, and 9 bases lay outside the gene matches. CDR3 amino acids: CASSQGGDGETQYF. The DNA of the CDR3 is TGTGCCAGCAGTCAAGGGGGCGACGGGGAGACCCAGTACTTC.

This clone was recorded a few times. This rearrangement joins TRBV5-1 to TRBJ2-7, with 8 bases fitting TRBD1. The CDR3 loop spans 15 amino acids. The V segment lost 4 bases and the J segment 6 bases; nucleotides outside the gene matches: 12. From germline, CDR1 is SGHRS and CDR2 YFSETQ. CDR3: CASSPQTGDIGEQYF. CDR3 sequence (DNA): TGCGCCAGCAGCCCGCAGACAGGGGACATCGGCGAGCAGTACTTC.

V and J are TRBV27 and TRBJ2-1, with TRBD2 identical over 12 bases. CDR1 and CDR2 (germline): MNHEY, SMNVEV (reference sequence). Trimming took 4 bases from V and 7 from J; bases not matched to a gene: 8. The CDR3 has 16 amino acids. The CDR3 reads CASSSKPGLAGNEQFF. In DNA form, the CDR3 reads TGTGCCAGCAGTTCAAAACCGGGACTAGCGGGTAATGAGCAGTTCTTC.

This clone occurred a few times. The chain recombines TRBV5-5 with TRBJ1-6; D perhaps matches TRBD1 (6 bases). Trimming took 2 bases from V and 7 from J, leaving 10 bases between them. Looked up from germline, CDR1 is SGHKS and CDR2 is YYEKEE (reference sequence). This CDR3 spans 14 amino acids. Here the CDR3 reads CASSLGQSNSPLHF. DNA for the CDR3: TGTGCCAGCAGCTTAGGACAGTCAAATTCACCCCTCCACTTT.

The gene calls are TRBV19 and TRBJ2-7, with 7 bases fitting TRBD1. The V segment lost 8 bases and the J segment 5 bases; nucleotides outside the gene matches: 6. The germline V gene encodes CDR1 LNHDA and CDR2 SQIVND (reference sequence). The CDR3 extends over 12 amino acids. This CDR3 is CASRGGLDEQYF. Here the CDR3 DNA reads TGTGCCAGTCGAGGGGGCCTGGACGAGCAGTACTTC.

The rearrangement joins TRBV29-1 to TRBJ1-1; no clear D gene. V dropped 4 bases and J dropped 5 bases, with 14 bases sitting between them. Germline V gene sequence: CDR1 SQVTM, CDR2 ANQGSEA. The CDR3 extends over 13 amino acids. The CDR3 bases are TGCAGCGTTGCGGTGGGCAGTAATACTGAAGCTTTCTTT. This sequence encodes CSVAVGSNTEAFF.

This clone was detected only a few times. The chain carries TRBV19 and TRBJ1-2; D may be TRBD1 (6 bases). CDR3 length: 15 amino acids. Germline CDR1 reads LNHDA; CDR2 reads SQIVND (reference sequence). V was pared by 10 bases and J by 5 bases, with 23 bases between. The CDR3 loop is CATTGFLDSGYGYTF. The CDR3 bases are TGTGCCACTACAGGGTTCCTGGACTCCGGATATGGCTACACCTTC.

This clone was observed a handful of times. The rearrangement joins TRBV30 to TRBJ1-2; the D is unclear. V was trimmed by 3 bases and J by 5 bases, leaving 10 bases between them. The CDR3 is made up of 12 amino acids. Looked up from germline, CDR1 is GTSNPN and CDR2 is SVGIG (reference sequence). The chain's CDR3 is CAWSIGEYGYTF. The CDR3 DNA sequence: TGTGCCTGGAGCATCGGGGAGTATGGCTACACCTTC.

The rearrangement joins TRBV6-1 to TRBJ1-2; a possible D gene is TRBD1 (6 bases). The germline gives CDR1 MNHNS, CDR2 SASEGT. Trimming cost V 4 bases and J 4 bases, with 7 bases left between them. The CDR3 is 12 amino acids. CDR3 protein: CASSGTVYGYTF. In DNA form, the CDR3 reads TGTGCCAGCAGTGGGACAGTCTATGGCTACACCTTC.

In this sample, this clone turned up a few times. This chain uses TRBV5-1 with TRBJ1-4, with TRBD1 matching over 7 bases. Germline V gives CDR1 SGHRS, CDR2 YFSETQ. J gave up 8 bases and V 0 bases, and 4 bases lay outside the gene matches. The CDR3 covers 14 residues. The DNA for the CDR3 is TGCGCCAGCAGCTTGGGGACAGGTGGGGAAAAACTGTTTTTT. Its protein is CASSLGTGGEKLFF.

The gene calls are TRBV29-1 and TRBJ1-2; D might be TRBD1 (6 bases). The V end lost 6 bases, the J end lost 0 bases, and 26 bases lay between the germline ends. The CDR3 is 18 residues long. CDR1 is SQVTM and CDR2 is ANQGSEA in the germline V gene. The CDR3 nucleotides read TGCAGCGTCATATATCAGGGGCTAGAAACAGGAGCTAACTATGGCTACACCTTC. This translates into CSVIYQGLETGANYGYTF.

The J gene is TRBJ1-1, the V gene TRBV5-1; perhaps TRBD1 as D (6 bases). This CDR3 is 14 amino acids long. The V end lost 1 base, the J end lost 1 base, and 8 bases lay between the germline ends. The germline V gene has CDR1 SGHRS and CDR2 YFSETQ. In DNA form, the CDR3 reads TGCGCCAGCAGCTTGTGGGGACAGAACACTGAAGCTTTCTTT. The encoded protein is CASSLWGQNTEAFF.

V is TRBV19 and J is TRBJ2-1; maybe TRBD1 (6 bases). This CDR3 is built from 13 residues. Trimming removed 4 bases at V and 8 bases at J, with 12 bases between. Germline V gene lookup returns CDR1 LNHDA and CDR2 SQIVND (reference sequence). CDR3 bases: TGTGCCAGTAGTACATACAGGGTAGATGAGCAGTTCTTC. Its protein is CASSTYRVDEQFF.

This clone was found a few times. The genes are TRBV5-1 and TRBJ2-2, with 11 bases matching TRBD1. Germline V gives CDR1 SGHRS, CDR2 YFSETQ. This CDR3 is built from 15 residues. V shed 5 bases, J shed 4 bases, and the junction held 4 bases outside the gene matches. This CDR3 is CASRRGTGGTGELFF. CDR3 coding DNA: TGCGCCAGCAGACGCGGGACAGGGGGCACCGGGGAGCTGTTTTTT.

This sequence joins TRBV9 and TRBJ2-2; no reliable D call. Germline V lookup: CDR1 SGDLS, CDR2 YYNGEE. The CDR3 has 15 amino acids. The V gene lost 3 bases and the J gene lost 5 bases, with 14 bases spanning the gap. CDR3 in DNA: TGTGCCAGCAGCGGCCTCCTATCTAATACCGGGGAGCTGTTTTTT. It yields the protein CASSGLLSNTGELFF.

The V gene is TRBV2, the J gene TRBJ2-1; D not resolved. The CDR3 has 11 residues. Germline loops: CDR1 SNHLY, CDR2 FYNNEI. Trimming took off 4 bases at V and 4 bases at J, with 2 bases between the two ends. The CDR3 spells CASSAYNEQFF. The CDR3 nucleotides read TGTGCCAGCAGTGCGTACAATGAGCAGTTCTTC.

In regard to this clone: Other nucleotide sequences from this sample produce the same CDR3. V is TRBV7-8 and J is TRBJ1-2, with 7 bases identical to TRBD1. Trimming cost V 5 bases and J 8 bases; bases outside gene matches: 11. This CDR3 spans 14 amino acids. CDR1 and CDR2 (germline): SGHVS, FQNEAQ. The CDR3 protein is CASSPPTGEFGYTF. CDR3 sequence (DNA): TGTGCCAGCAGCCCCCCCACAGGGGAGTTCGGCTACACCTTC. Full variable domain (outside the CDR3, taken from reference TRBV7-8 and TRBJ1-2): GAGVSQSPRYKVAKRGQDVALRCDPISGHVSLFWYQQALGQGPEFLTYFQNEAQLDKSGLPSDRFFAERPEGSVSTLKIQRTQQEDSAVYLCASSPPTGEFGYTFGSGTRLTVV.

The chain couples TRBV7-5 to TRBJ1-3; the listed D gene, TRBD1, was not tested against the DNA. TRBV7-5 counts as a pseudogene. CDR3 length equals 15 residues. CDR3 sequence reads: CVRSPWTGCGNTIYF. The CDR3 DNA follows: TGTGTCAGAAGCCCTTGGACAGGTTGTGGGAACACCATATATTTT.

This chain links TRBV10-3 with TRBJ2-3, with D hard to call. The CDR3 spans 15 residues. Germline V gene sequence: CDR1 ENHRY, CDR2 SYGVKD. The ends were cut back, 4 bases at V and 2 bases at J, with 13 bases in the middle. The CDR3 is CAISASSPITDTQYF. The CDR3 DNA follows: TGTGCCATCAGTGCGAGTAGCCCAATCACAGATACGCAGTATTTT.

A word on this clone: Germline and junction disagree at one end, which may indicate a read error. The V call is TRBV11-2, the J call TRBJ2-1, with TRBD1 matching 7 bases. The CDR3 is 16 residues long. Germline CDR1 reads SGHAT; CDR2 reads FQNNGV. The CDR3 loop reads CASSLEGARWDNEQFF. CDR3 in DNA: TGTGCCAGCAGCCTAGAGGGGGCTCGGTGGGACAATGAGCAGTTCTTC.